The entry below describes one T cell receptor beta chain. This sample is part of a study of blood T cell repertoires in COVID-19. Study overall: From the United States, Italy and Spain came samples of acute and convalescent COVID-19. T cells, B-cell-depleted T cells, or PBMCs provided the cDNA or gDNA that served as material.

Trimming removed 7 bases from V and 0 bases from J, with 11 bases in between. The CDR3 extends over 14 amino acids. Germline V lookup: CDR1 SGHRS, CDR2 YFSETQ. Per the original data handling: The assay estimated nucleated cells by amplifying reference gene primers. Assay used: immunoSEQ multiplex PCR; TCRdb lists only in-frame clones, some missing. V, J and clone size reflect that table, while D and trimming were determined from the DNA. The repertoire has 100,000 to 150,000 clones, approximately 74% of them found once; the top ten carry roughly 5%. Sequencing was carried out using peripheral blood. This chain links TRBV5-1 with TRBJ1-3; no firm D call. The receptor's source is a man in his sixties with acute or convalescent COVID-19. The CDR3, as DNA: TGCGCCAGCTCCGAAGGAGGCTCTGGAAACACCATATATTTT. Protein: CASSEGGSGNTIYF. The full variable domain, its missing parts supplied by reference TRBV5-1 and TRBJ1-3, is KAGVTQTPRYLIKTRGQQVTLSCSPISGHRSVSWYQQTPGQGLQFLFEYFSETQRNKGNFPGRFSGRQFSNSRSEMNVSTLELGDSALYLCASSEGGSGNTIYFGEGSWLTVV.